Below, one T cell receptor beta chain is given with its context. The antigen remains unidentified. This record belongs to a study of cytotoxic CD8 clonotypes in ibrutinib-treated CLL. Study results and caveats: Contraction or stability on treatment characterized the public clonotypes, which were uncommon.

Measured with immunoSEQ multiplex PCR; TCRdb has only the in-frame clones, and not every one. Here the sample spans 120,000 to 150,000 clones, 91% being singletons. The CDR3 is 19 amino acids. V lost 0 bases to trimming and J lost 7 bases; unmatched junction nucleotides: 10. The germline gives CDR1 SGHTA, CDR2 FQGTGA. This sequence joins TRBV7-3 and TRBJ2-2; the match to TRBD2 covers 14 bases. The source was PBMCs, collected after 12 months of ibrutinib treatment. This sequence was found in a human donor with chronic lymphocytic leukemia. The CDR3 DNA is TGTGCCAGCAGCTTAACGAGGCCAGGGACTAGCGGGAGTTACGGGGAGCTGTTTTTT. It yields the protein CASSLTRPGTSGSYGELFF.